Below are 25 T cell receptor beta chains sequenced from a single sample in a study of vaccination and CD4 T cells after COVID-19. Specified treatment: roughly ten-day PBMC culture with coronavirus spike peptide pools or control peptides (ViraFEST assay). CD4+ T cells that had been cultured provided DNA sequenced with the Oncomine TCR Beta short-read assay. MiXCR was run by TCRdb on the PCR reads, yielding one entry per CDR3 protein. This sample has some 15,000 distinct CDR3 sequences, with approximately 70% found just once. No antigen has been identified for these receptors. Sequencing was carried out using CD4+ T cells from blood, cultured in vitro. These receptors were obtained from a human donor who had recovered from COVID-19.

This clonotype was counted a single time. The CDR3 protein is CSAHISHGYTF. The CDR3 nucleotides read TGCAGCGCCCATATTTCCCATGGCTACACCTTC. This sequence joins TRBV29-1 and TRBJ1-2; D remains ambiguous. With 7 bases removed from V and 6 bases from J, the gap between germline ends came to 12 bases. The germline V gene encodes CDR1 SQVTM and CDR2 ANQGSEA. The CDR3 spans 11 residues.

This clonotype showed up just a few times. The chain joins TRBV6-2 or TRBV6-3 to TRBJ1-5; tentatively, D is TRBD1 (5 bases). Germline CDR1 and CDR2: MNHEY and SVGEGT. Between the trimmed V and J ends, which lost 8 bases and 4 bases, there was a span of 9 bases. This CDR3 contains 12 residues. DNA of the CDR3: TGTGCCAGCGGTGAGGGGAATCAGCCCCAGCATTTT. Protein: CASGEGNQPQHF.

J is TRBJ2-1 and V is TRBV28; D remains unclear. Germline V gene sequence: CDR1 MDHEN, CDR2 SYDVKM. The V end was cut by 3 bases, the J end by 2 bases, with 17 bases between. There are 17 residues in the CDR3. The CDR3, as DNA: TGTGCCAGCAGTTTTCTTAATTCCAGGAAAGCCTACAATGAGCAGTTCTTC. This codes for CASSFLNSRKAYNEQFF.

The gene calls are TRBV5-1 and TRBJ2-2; 12 bases align to TRBD2. J gave up 5 bases and V 0 bases, and 8 bases lay outside the gene matches. CDR3 length equals 18 residues. Germline CDR1 reads SGHRS; CDR2 reads YFSETQ. The DNA of the CDR3 is TGCGCCAGCAGCTTGGGGCTAGCGGGAGGGCCTACTACCGGGGAGCTGTTTTTT. Translation: CASSLGLAGGPTTGELFF.

J is TRBJ2-1 and V is TRBV20-1; 8 bases fit TRBD2. The V gene end was trimmed by 1 base and the J gene end by 3 bases; junction bases not matched to a gene: 11. This CDR3 has 17 amino acids. Germline CDR1 is DFQATT and CDR2 is SNEGSKA (reference sequence). The CDR3 sequence: CSARAPGLSGGYNEQFF. CDR3 coding DNA: TGCAGTGCTAGAGCCCCAGGTTTGAGCGGGGGCTACAATGAGCAGTTCTTC.

V is TRBV7-2 and J is TRBJ1-3; no clear D. Deletions cut 3 bases from V and 2 bases from J, with 8 bases between. In germline, CDR1 is SGHTA, CDR2 FQGNSA. The CDR3 is 14 residues long. The CDR3 DNA follows: TGTGCCAGCAGCTTTTCGGGTACTGGAAACACCATATATTTT. Encoded protein: CASSFSGTGNTIYF.

The sample holds a few counts of this clonotype. The gene calls are TRBV19 and TRBJ2-3, with a possible D match to TRBD2 (5 bases). V lost 6 bases and J 8 bases, leaving 12 bases between the germline ends. Per germline, CDR1 LNHDA and CDR2 SQIVND (reference sequence). The CDR3 has 12 residues. The CDR3 region has the DNA TGTGCCAGTAGACCATTGAGCGGTACGCAGTATTTT. Translating it yields CASRPLSGTQYF.

With regard to this clonotype: A read error may produce the germline difference seen at one junction end. V is TRBV24-1 and J is TRBJ2-5; D is possibly TRBD1 or TRBD2 (5 bases each). There are 14 residues in the CDR3. Germline CDR1 is KGHDR and CDR2 is SFDVKD. The chain's CDR3 is CASRDGIVQGTQYF. The CDR3 DNA is TGTGCCTCCCGGGACGGGATCGTACAAGGGACCCAGTACTTC.

The chain combines TRBV20-1 with TRBJ1-1, with TRBD1 identical over 9 bases. J gave up 3 bases and V 2 bases, and 1 base lay outside the gene matches. The CDR3 contains 13 residues. CDR1 DFQATT and CDR2 SNEGSKA come from the germline V gene (reference sequence). The CDR3 region is CSARWTGDTEAFF. CDR3 bases: TGCAGTGCTAGATGGACAGGGGACACTGAAGCTTTCTTT.

This sequence joins TRBV27 and TRBJ1-1, with D maybe TRBD1 (5 bases). The CDR3 runs 16 residues. Germline-derived CDR1 and CDR2 are MNHEY and SMNVEV (reference sequence). Deletions cut 4 bases from V and 3 bases from J, with 18 bases between. The CDR3: CASSSLRGSWDTEAFF. The DNA for the CDR3 is TGTGCCAGCAGTTCCCTACGGGGCAGCTGGGACACTGAAGCTTTCTTT.

The chain links TRBV12-3 or TRBV12-4 to TRBJ1-2, with TRBD1 matching 9 bases. This CDR3 has 16 residues. The V segment lost 6 bases and the J segment 4 bases; nucleotides outside the gene matches: 12. CDR3 region: CASRYRGLGSFYGYTF. The CDR3 nucleotides read TGTGCCAGCAGGTACAGGGGGCTGGGCTCATTCTATGGCTACACCTTC.

The rearrangement joins TRBV7-2 to TRBJ1-3, with no clear D. Germline V gives CDR1 SGHTA, CDR2 FQGNSA. The CDR3 covers 12 residues. Deletions cut 5 bases from V and 7 bases from J, with 9 bases between. The chain's CDR3 is CASSVDRNTIYF. The CDR3 DNA follows: TGTGCCAGCAGCGTTGATCGCAACACCATATATTTT.

This sequence joins TRBV28 and TRBJ2-5; D is perhaps TRBD2 (6 bases). This CDR3 has 15 residues. Trimming removed 7 bases at V and 5 bases at J, with 20 bases between. Germline CDR1 MDHEN, CDR2 SYDVKM. DNA for the CDR3: TGTGCCAGCATAGGATTGGGACTGATGTTGGAGACCCAGTACTTC. It translates to CASIGLGLMLETQYF.

This chain joins TRBV7-9 and TRBJ1-1, with a possible D match to TRBD1 (5 bases). Germline CDR1 and CDR2: SEHNR and FQNEAQ (reference sequence). This CDR3 is 16 amino acids long. Deletions cut 2 bases from V and 5 bases from J, with 18 bases between. The CDR3 loop reads CASSLSGGAPRTEAFF. The CDR3 nucleotides are TGTGCCAGCAGCTTATCCGGTGGGGCCCCGAGGACTGAAGCTTTCTTT.

The chain links TRBV10-2 to TRBJ1-1; possibly TRBD1 for D (5 bases). The CDR3 is 12 residues long. The V and J ends lost 3 bases and 6 bases respectively, with 8 bases between them. The germline gives CDR1 WSHSY, CDR2 SAAADI. This chain's CDR3 is CASSDWGAEAFF. CDR3 DNA: TGCGCCAGCAGTGATTGGGGGGCTGAAGCTTTCTTT.

This chain uses TRBV20-1 with TRBJ1-4; D unclear. The CDR3 loop spans 13 amino acids. The V end lost 0 bases, the J end lost 8 bases, and 10 bases lay between the germline ends. Germline V gene sequence: CDR1 DFQATT, CDR2 SNEGSKA (reference sequence). DNA of the CDR3: TGCAGTGCTAGAGATCTACACGGGGAAAAACTGTTTTTT. Its protein product is CSARDLHGEKLFF.

This chain's CDR3 is CSASRAFF. As DNA, the CDR3 is TGCAGTGCTAGCCGAGCTTTCTTT. The chain combines TRBV20-1 with TRBJ1-1; D gene unclear. V was shortened by 3 bases and J by 10 bases, with 3 bases between the two germline ends. CDR1 is DFQATT and CDR2 is SNEGSKA in the germline V gene (reference sequence). The CDR3 runs 8 residues.

The chain recombines TRBV7-8 with TRBJ1-2; 8 positions match TRBD1. J lost 7 bases, V lost 6 bases, and 10 bases had no gene match. This CDR3 has 14 residues. CDR1 is SGHVS and CDR2 is FQNEAQ in the germline V gene. The CDR3 sequence is CASRPTGGLGGYTF. The CDR3 DNA is TGTGCCAGCAGGCCTACAGGGGGGTTGGGTGGCTACACCTTC.

This chain joins TRBV6-1 and TRBJ1-4; no clear D. Deletions cut 8 bases from V and 7 bases from J, with 17 bases between. The CDR3 contains 14 residues. Germline CDR1 reads MNHNS; CDR2 reads SASEGT. The DNA for the CDR3 is TGTGCCAGCCAAAAGGACGCCGTCGGTGAAAAACTGTTTTTT. Translated, it gives CASQKDAVGEKLFF.

The chain employs TRBV2 and TRBJ1-5; D uncertain. The CDR3 extends over 14 amino acids. CDR1 SNHLY and CDR2 FYNNEI come from the germline V gene. Trimming left V 3 bases short and J 1 base short, with 7 bases between. DNA of the CDR3: TGTGCCAGCAGTGAGTTATACAGCAATCAGCCCCAGCATTTT. Encoded protein: CASSELYSNQPQHF.

The CDR3 loop is CASRRQGAGSGNTIYF. DNA of the CDR3: TGTGCCAGCAGGAGACAGGGGGCAGGATCTGGAAACACCATATATTTT. V usage is TRBV28 and J usage is TRBJ1-3; TRBD1 matches 10 bases. This CDR3 is 16 amino acids long. Germline CDR1 and CDR2: MDHEN and SYDVKM. V lost 6 bases, J lost 1 base, and 6 bases stayed unmatched.

The chain couples TRBV6-1 to TRBJ1-1; no definite D call. The ends were cut back, 7 bases at V and 8 bases at J, with 14 bases in the middle. This CDR3 contains 12 residues. The germline CDR1 and CDR2 sequences are MNHNS and SASEGT. CDR3 loop: CASNRLLEEAFF. The CDR3 nucleotides read TGTGCCAGCAATAGACTCTTAGAGGAAGCTTTCTTT.

The chain couples TRBV24-1 to TRBJ2-1, with D maybe TRBD2 (6 bases). The germline CDR1 and CDR2 sequences are KGHDR and SFDVKD. The V end was cut by 6 bases, the J end by 4 bases, with 15 bases between. This CDR3 contains 15 residues. This chain's CDR3 is CATSRSGTQYNEQFF. DNA for the CDR3: TGTGCCACCAGTCGATCCGGGACTCAGTACAATGAGCAGTTCTTC.

V and J are TRBV2 and TRBJ1-1; tentative D call: TRBD1 (5 bases). Per germline, CDR1 SNHLY and CDR2 FYNNEI. V dropped 4 bases and J dropped 0 bases, with 12 bases sitting between them. The CDR3 length is 15 residues. CDR3 DNA sequence: TGTGCCAGCAGTGGGACCCAGGGATTGAACACTGAAGCTTTCTTT. This sequence encodes CASSGTQGLNTEAFF.

The V gene is TRBV28, the J gene TRBJ1-2, with D possibly TRBD1 on 6 matching bases. This CDR3 region has 13 residues. Trimming shortened V by 2 bases and J by 4 bases, and 8 bases separated the two germline ends. Germline V gene sequence: CDR1 MDHEN, CDR2 SYDVKM. Written as DNA, the CDR3 is TGTGCCAGCAGTTTAGGACAGAGCTATGGCTACACCTTC. Amino acid sequence: CASSLGQSYGYTF.